This entry concerns a single T cell receptor (beta chain). The CDR3 extends over 13 amino acids. Per germline, CDR1 MDHEN and CDR2 SYDVKM. V was clipped by 6 bases and J by 10 bases; unmatched bases: 6. These data come from a study of T cell responses to AZD1222 COVID-19 vaccine. This table comes from immunoSEQ multiplex PCR, and its TCRdb copy is limited to in-frame clones, with some not included. The sample holds about 97,000 clones, 85% to 90% seen once. The chain has TRBV28 and TRBJ2-1; 10 bases fit TRBD2. The source material was peripheral blood, sampled on day 0 of AZD1222 vaccination. The TCR was taken from an adult in good health. The CDR3 DNA sequence: TGTGCCAGCAGCCAGGGACTAGCGAAGGAGCAGTTCTTC. As protein: CASSQGLAKEQFF.